This record looks at one TCR beta chain sequence and its context. Its target is unknown. The sample is drawn from a study of cytomegalovirus exposure and HLA in healthy donors. Donors in the study were healthy people who gave bone marrow. Primers for the PCR totalled 60 Vbeta and 13 Jbeta. The assay was immunoSEQ multiplex PCR, and TCRdb's table has in-frame clones only and misses some. The sample lists some 55,000 clones, just under 85% seen once, with around 1.7% in the top ten. V lost 2 bases and J 4 bases, leaving 12 bases between the germline ends. The germline V gene has CDR1 SGDLS and CDR2 YYNGEE. This CDR3 region has 14 residues. Overall study findings and caveats: Rarity marked most TCR sequences, yet some public TCRs occurred in many donors. Through in vitro validation, a few CMV-associated chains were shown to be specific for CMV antigens. The authors assumed roughly uniform sequencing depth across donors for presence/absence analyses.

The sample comprised PBMCs. V and J are TRBV9 and TRBJ2-5; the D gene is possibly TRBD2 (5 bases). The origin of this receptor is a man in his forties in good health and CMV-seronegative. CDR3 region: CASSVFPRGETQYF. The CDR3 bases are TGTGCCAGCAGCGTTTTCCCCCGGGGAGAGACCCAGTACTTC. Combining the CDR3 with reference TRBV9 and TRBJ2-5 gives the whole variable domain DSGVTQTPKHLITATGQRVTLRCSPRSGDLSVYWYQQSLDQGLQFLIQYYNGEERAKGNILERFSAQQFPDLHSELNLSSLELGDSALYFCASSVFPRGETQYFGPGTRLLVL.